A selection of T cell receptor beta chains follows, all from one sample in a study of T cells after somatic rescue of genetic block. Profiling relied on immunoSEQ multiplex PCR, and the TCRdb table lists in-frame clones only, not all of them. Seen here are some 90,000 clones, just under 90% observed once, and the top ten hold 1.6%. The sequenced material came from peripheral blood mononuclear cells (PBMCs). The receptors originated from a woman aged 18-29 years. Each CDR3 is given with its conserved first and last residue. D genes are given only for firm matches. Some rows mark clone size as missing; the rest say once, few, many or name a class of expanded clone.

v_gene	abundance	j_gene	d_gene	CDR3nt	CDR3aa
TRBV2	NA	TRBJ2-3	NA	TGTGCCAGCCGAGCGGAGGCCACAGATACGCAGTATTTT	CASRAEATDTQYF
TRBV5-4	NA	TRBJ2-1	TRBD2	TGTGCCAGCAGGCGGGAGCACTCCTACAATGAGCAGTTCTTC	CASRREHSYNEQFF
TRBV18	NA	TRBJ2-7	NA	TGTGCCAGCTCACCTGGTCACAGGCCCTACGAGCAGTACTTC	CASSPGHRPYEQYF
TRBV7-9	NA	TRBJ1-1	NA	TGTGCCAGCAGCTCCCGGGGGCAAAACACTGAAGCTTTCTTT	CASSSRGQNTEAFF
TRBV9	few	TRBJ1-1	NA	TGTGCCAGCAGCGCCCAGGTGAACACTGAAGCTTTCTTT	CASSAQVNTEAFF
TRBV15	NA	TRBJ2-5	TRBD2	TGTGCCACCAGCAGAGATCGGTTCGCGGGAGGCCCCGCTAAGACCCAGTACTTC	CATSRDRFAGGPAKTQYF
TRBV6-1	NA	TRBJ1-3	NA	TGTGCCAGCATCATTGGAAACACCATATATTTT	CASIIGNTIYF
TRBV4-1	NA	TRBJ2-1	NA	TGCGCCAGCAGCCAAGGGCTGCTAGCGCCAGAGCAGTTCTTC	CASSQGLLAPEQFF
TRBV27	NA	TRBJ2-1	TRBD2	TGTGCCAGCAGTCCGACTAGCGGGAGAACCTCCTACAATGAGCAGTTCTTC	CASSPTSGRTSYNEQFF
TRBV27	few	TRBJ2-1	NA	TGTGCCAGCAGGGATCCCCTAGCAAGGGCCTACAATGAGCAGTTCTTC	CASRDPLARAYNEQFF
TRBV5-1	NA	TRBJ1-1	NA	TGCGCCAGCAGCCAAGATGCGGGGGCCACGTTCGGAGCTTTCTTT	CASSQDAGATFGAFF
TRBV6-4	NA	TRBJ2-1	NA	TGTGCCAGCAGTGAGAAGGAGAGTGGAGGGTTCAATGAGCAGTTCTTC	CASSEKESGGFNEQFF
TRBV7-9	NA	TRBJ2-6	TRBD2	TGTGCCAGCAGCCCCCAATTGGGGGGGTCCATTTCTGGGGCCAACGTCCTGACTTTC	CASSPQLGGSISGANVLTF
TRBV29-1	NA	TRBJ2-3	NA	TGCAGCGTGGGGCCAGGCAGCACAGATACGCAGTATTTT	CSVGPGSTDTQYF
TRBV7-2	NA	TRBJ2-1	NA	TGTGCCAGCAGCCCCTCGGGGGCTAAGCAGTTCTTC	CASSPSGAKQFF
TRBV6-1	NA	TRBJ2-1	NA	TGTGCCAGCAGTGAACCGCTACCCCAGGAGCAGTTCTTC	CASSEPLPQEQFF
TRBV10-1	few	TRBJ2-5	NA	TGCGCCAGCAGTGATGGGCACCAAGAGACCCAGTACTTC	CASSDGHQETQYF
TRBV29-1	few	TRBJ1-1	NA	TGCAGCGTTTTGACAGGCATGAACACTGAAGCTTTCTTT	CSVLTGMNTEAFF
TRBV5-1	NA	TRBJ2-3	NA	TGCGCCAGCAGCTTGGAGGGGGGCCTCGCAGATACGCAGTATTTT	CASSLEGGLADTQYF
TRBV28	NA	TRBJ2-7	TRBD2	TGTGCCAGCAGTAGCAAGCGGGGGAGGGCCAACGAGCAGTACTTC	CASSSKRGRANEQYF
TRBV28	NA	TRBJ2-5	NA	TGTGCCAGCAGTTTATCACCGGGGGTCGAGACCCAGTACTTC	CASSLSPGVETQYF
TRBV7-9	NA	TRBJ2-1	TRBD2	TGTGCCAGCAGCGGATTTAGCGGGGAGGGGTACAATGAGCAGTTCTTC	CASSGFSGEGYNEQFF
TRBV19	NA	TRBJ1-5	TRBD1	TGTGCCAGTAGTATTCGACAGGGGCTGGGAAGCAATCAGCCCCAGCATTTT	CASSIRQGLGSNQPQHF
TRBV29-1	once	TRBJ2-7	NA	TGCAGCGTCGTCCCCCAGGGCTCTCCCTACGAGCAGTACTTC	CSVVPQGSPYEQYF
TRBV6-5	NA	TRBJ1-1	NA	TGTGCCAGCAGTTACATTCTGGGGGTGAACACTGAAGCTTTCTTT	CASSYILGVNTEAFF
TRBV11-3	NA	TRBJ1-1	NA	TGTGCCAGCAGCTTAGACCCGGACACTGAAGCTTTCTTT	CASSLDPDTEAFF
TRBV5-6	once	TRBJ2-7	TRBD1	TGTGCCAGCAGTTTGGTAGTAACAGGGGGCGCATTGGACTTC	CASSLVVTGGALDF
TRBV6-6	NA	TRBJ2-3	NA	TGTGCCAGCAAAGGAACTAGCACAGATACGCAGTATTTT	CASKGTSTDTQYF
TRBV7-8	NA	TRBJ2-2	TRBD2	TGTGCCAGCAGCTTTATCCCGGGGACTAGCGGATACACCGGGGAGCTGTTTTTT	CASSFIPGTSGYTGELFF
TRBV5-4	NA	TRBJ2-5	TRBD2	TGTGCCAGCAGCTTGGTGCCAGCGGGAGGGCAAGAGACCCAGTACTTC	CASSLVPAGGQETQYF
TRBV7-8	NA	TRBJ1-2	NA	TGTGCCAGCAGCTTAGGGCTGGCAGTCTCTTACACCTTC	CASSLGLAVSYTF
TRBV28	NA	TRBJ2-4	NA	TGTGCCAGCAGTTTATGGGGAACCAGCCCCAAAAACATTCAGTACTTC	CASSLWGTSPKNIQYF
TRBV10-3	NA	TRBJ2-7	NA	TGTGCCATCAGGACCTATGGGGACGAGCAGTACTTC	CAIRTYGDEQYF
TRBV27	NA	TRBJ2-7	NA	TGTGCCAGCAGTCCGCCGACTAGGGCCGCCTACGAGCAGTACTTC	CASSPPTRAAYEQYF
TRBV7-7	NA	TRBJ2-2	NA	TGTGCTAGCAGCTTAGGGAAGACCGGGGAGCTGTTTTTT	CASSLGKTGELFF
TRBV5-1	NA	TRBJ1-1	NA	TGCGCCAGCAGCCAAACAGGAAGTATGAACACTGAAGCTTTCTTT	CASSQTGSMNTEAFF
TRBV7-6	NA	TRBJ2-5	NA	TGTGCCAGCAGCCTTGGTGGACTTTGGGAGACCCAGTACTTC	CASSLGGLWETQYF
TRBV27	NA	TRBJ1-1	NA	TGTGCCAGCAGTTTCGCAGGGCTGAACACTGAAGCTTTCTTT	CASSFAGLNTEAFF
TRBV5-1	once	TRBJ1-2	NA	TGCGCCAGCAGCTTGGGGGCAGGCATCTATGGCTACACCTTC	CASSLGAGIYGYTF
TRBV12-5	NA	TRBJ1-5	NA	TGTGCTAGTGGTTTATGGGGGGGCAATCAGCCCCAGCATTTT	CASGLWGGNQPQHF
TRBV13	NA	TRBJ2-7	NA	TGTGCCAGCAGCTTAGGCCCGACAGGGGAGGGGACCTACGAGCAGTACTTC	CASSLGPTGEGTYEQYF
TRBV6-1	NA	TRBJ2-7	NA	TGTGCCAGCAGTGACCCCGGGGCTCTACGTGAGCAGTACTTC	CASSDPGALREQYF
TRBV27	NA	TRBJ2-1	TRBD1	TGTGCCAGCAGTTTATCCCTGACAGGGCAACGTGAGCAGTTCTTC	CASSLSLTGQREQFF
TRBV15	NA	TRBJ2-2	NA	TGTGCCACCAGCAAGGGACTCCTAGACACCGGGGAGCTGTTTTTT	CATSKGLLDTGELFF
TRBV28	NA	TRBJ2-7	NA	TGTGCCAGCAGTTTTTTAGGGGTCTCCTACGAGCAGTACTTC	CASSFLGVSYEQYF
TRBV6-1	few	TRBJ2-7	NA	TGTGCCAGCAGTCAGACAGGATATTCCTACGAGCAGTACTTC	CASSQTGYSYEQYF
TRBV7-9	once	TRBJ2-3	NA	TGTGCCAGCAGCTTAGTCCGGGACTTCACAGATACGCAGTATTTT	CASSLVRDFTDTQYF
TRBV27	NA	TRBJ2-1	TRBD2	TGTGCCAGCCGGGGGACTAGCACGAATGAGCAGTTCTTC	CASRGTSTNEQFF
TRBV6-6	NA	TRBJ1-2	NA	TGTGCCAGCAGTTACGACCAGGGCGACTATGGCTACACCTTC	CASSYDQGDYGYTF
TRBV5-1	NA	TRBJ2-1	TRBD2	TGCGCCAGCAGCACCGTTGGCGGGAGAAACTACAATGAGCAGTTCTTC	CASSTVGGRNYNEQFF